Below, 26 T cell receptor beta chains from the same sample are listed, as sequenced in a study of T-cell reconstitution after alpha-beta-depleted transplantation in children (dated by TCRdb to 2016 to 2017). Libraries were built with PCR. The sequencer was an Illumina HiSeq 2500. Molecular barcoding was employed in the preparation of TCR libraries, with unique molecular identifiers being used to normalize TCRbeta repertoire quantification. The public reads were quality trimmed at Q25 with fastp and then assembled into clones with MiXCR by TCRdb, keeping productive beta chains. Every distinct CDR3 protein forms one entry, paired with its most common genes and DNA. For this sample the table gives fewer than 550,000 distinct CDR3 sequences, of which about 11% were detected only once. About 2.1% of the sample is held by the ten biggest clonotypes. The meaning of the sample's treatment or condition label: allogeneic hematopoietic cell transplantation with graft depleted of TCRalphabeta T cells and CD19 B cells.

Sequences were derived from PBMCs, sampled before TCRalphabeta/CD19-depleted stem cell transplant. Receptors originate from a child under 10 years old with inherited bone marrow failure, due to receive a stem cell transplant.

The gene calls are TRBV7-8 and TRBJ2-7, with D uncertain. This CDR3 is 15 amino acids long. Trimming left V 1 base short and J 2 bases short, with 12 bases between. Germline-derived CDR1 and CDR2 are SGHVS and FQNEAQ. The chain's CDR3 is CASSLESARPYEQYF. In DNA, the CDR3 is TGTGCCAGCAGCTTAGAGTCCGCTAGACCCTACGAGCAGTACTTC.

This clonotype has a handful of counts. The chain employs TRBV5-5 and TRBJ1-1; a possible D gene is TRBD1 (5 bases). The V end was cut by 1 base, the J end by 5 bases, with 9 bases between. The germline V gene has CDR1 SGHKS and CDR2 YYEKEE (reference sequence). The CDR3 contains 13 residues. Here the CDR3 reads CASSLWGETEAFF. The DNA for the CDR3 is TGTGCCAGCAGCTTGTGGGGGGAGACTGAAGCTTTCTTT.

This clonotype was recorded many times. In DNA form, the CDR3 reads TGTGCCAGCAGTTTATCTAGCGGGAGGAATGAGCAGTTCTTC. It specifies CASSLSSGRNEQFF. The chain links TRBV28 to TRBJ2-1, with 11 bases aligning to TRBD2. Germline V gives CDR1 MDHEN, CDR2 SYDVKM. The CDR3 has 14 residues. V lost 1 base to trimming and J lost 7 bases; unmatched junction nucleotides: 0.

This clonotype was detected many times. DNA of the CDR3: TGTGCCAGCAGTTTTCCCCAGGGATTGAGCACTGAAGCTTTCTTT. Its protein is CASSFPQGLSTEAFF. This chain links TRBV12-3 or TRBV12-4 with TRBJ1-1, with a possible D match to TRBD1 (5 bases). The CDR3 extends over 15 amino acids. Deletions cut 3 bases from V and 4 bases from J, with 15 bases between.

In this sample, this clonotype turned up many times. The chain employs TRBV10-3 and TRBJ2-7, with D maybe TRBD1 (5 bases). Trimming took off 4 bases at V and 0 bases at J, with 10 bases between the two ends. Germline V CDR1 and CDR2: ENHRY, SYGVKD. There are 14 residues in the CDR3. In DNA, the CDR3 is TGTGCCATCAGTGGGGGCAGCGACTCCTACGAGCAGTACTTC. Protein product: CAISGGSDSYEQYF.

The CDR3 nucleotides read TGTGCCAGCAGCCACCCTTTAGTGCATTTGAACACCGGGGAGCTGTTTTTT. Encoded protein: CASSHPLVHLNTGELFF. The chain carries TRBV12-3 or TRBV12-4 and TRBJ2-2; no definite D call. The CDR3 is 17 residues long. Trimming removed 6 bases from V and 1 base from J, with 18 bases in between.

This clonotype appeared a few times. This chain's CDR3 is CASHGGTSGYNEQFF. DNA for the CDR3: TGTGCCAGCCACGGGGGGACTAGCGGCTACAATGAGCAGTTCTTC. The chain combines TRBV5-4 with TRBJ2-1, with TRBD2 identical over 11 bases. The ends lost 7 bases at V and 3 bases at J; junction bases unmatched: 6. Germline values: CDR1 SGHNT, CDR2 YYREEE (reference sequence). There are 15 residues in the CDR3.

This clonotype was recorded a few times. V usage is TRBV5-1 and J usage is TRBJ2-7; 16 bases agree with TRBD2. The V gene's germline CDR1 is SGHRS and CDR2 YFSETQ. This CDR3 spans 17 amino acids. The trim removed 4 bases at V and 6 bases at J, leaving 10 bases unmatched. The CDR3 sequence is CASSAPGTSGRGAEQYF. CDR3 DNA sequence: TGCGCCAGCAGCGCCCCCGGGACTAGCGGGAGGGGGGCCGAGCAGTACTTC.

This clonotype came up many times. V and J are TRBV28 and TRBJ2-5; D possibly corresponds to TRBD2 (5 bases). This CDR3 has 15 amino acids. Trimming took 3 bases from V and 3 from J, leaving 14 bases between them. CDR1 is MDHEN and CDR2 is SYDVKM in the germline V gene. The CDR3, as DNA: TGTGCCAGCAGTTTTTTCGCGGGTAGAGAAGAGACCCAGTACTTC. Translation gives CASSFFAGREETQYF.

This clonotype was seen at least ten times. The chain links TRBV30 to TRBJ2-3, with 11 nucleotides matching TRBD2. Germline V gene sequence: CDR1 GTSNPN, CDR2 SVGIG (reference sequence). V gave up 5 bases and J gave up 9 bases; unmatched junction bases: 4. There are 12 residues in the CDR3. CDR3 nucleotide sequence: TGTGCCTGGGGCCTAGCGGGAGGAACGCAGTATTTT. Encoded protein: CAWGLAGGTQYF.

This clonotype was detected ten times or more. This chain connects TRBV27 to TRBJ2-7, with TRBD1 matching 8 bases. Unmatched junction bases numbered 15, after V lost 5 bases and J lost 9 bases. The CDR3 spans 15 residues. CDR1 is MNHEY and CDR2 is SMNVEV in the germline V gene (reference sequence). CDR3 coding DNA: TGTGCCAGCAGTCCGACCCCCGCGGGACAGGCTAGGCAGTACTTC. Translated: CASSPTPAGQARQYF.

This clonotype was detected many times. The rearrangement links TRBV15 to TRBJ2-5, with a possible D match to TRBD1 (6 bases). Germline-derived CDR1 and CDR2 are LNHNV and YYDKDF (reference sequence). V was shortened by 2 bases and J by 2 bases, with 9 bases between the two germline ends. The CDR3 consists of 14 residues. The CDR3 sequence is CATSRTQGQETQYF. DNA of the CDR3: TGTGCCACCAGCAGAACTCAGGGGCAAGAGACCCAGTACTTC.

In regard to this clonotype: A much larger clone lies a single base off, so this may be a read error. The V gene is TRBV10-3, the J gene TRBJ1-2; TRBD1 agrees at 9 bases. J was trimmed by 6 bases and V by 11 bases; bases with no gene match: 10. The V gene's germline CDR1 is ENHRY and CDR2 SYGVKD. The CDR3 consists of 13 residues. CDR3 nucleotides: TGTGCCGGTCTCCGGGACAGGGAAGATGGCTACACCTTC. Translating gives CAGLRDREDGYTF.

This clonotype was observed a handful of times. The chain uses TRBV19 and TRBJ2-7, with 10 bases lining up with TRBD1. J was trimmed by 3 bases and V by 3 bases; bases with no gene match: 5. Germline loops: CDR1 LNHDA, CDR2 SQIVND (reference sequence). The CDR3 extends over 15 amino acids. CDR3 region: CASSMTGGGDYEQYF. The CDR3 nucleotides read TGTGCCAGTAGTATGACAGGGGGCGGTGACTACGAGCAGTACTTC.

This clonotype was recorded at least ten times. V is TRBV5-6 and J is TRBJ2-7; no reliable D call. V was clipped by 2 bases and J by 2 bases, with 14 bases between them. The CDR3 extends over 15 amino acids. Germline-derived CDR1 and CDR2 are SGHDT and YYEEEE. CDR3 in amino acids: CASSFMPDPAYEQYF. CDR3 sequence (DNA): TGTGCCAGCAGCTTTATGCCAGATCCGGCCTACGAGCAGTACTTC.

There are a few counts of this clonotype. The chain uses TRBV7-2 and TRBJ2-5; D unclear. The CDR3 spans 16 residues. The germline CDR1 and CDR2 sequences are SGHTA and FQGNSA. Trimming shortened V by 3 bases and J by 7 bases, and 21 bases separated the two germline ends. The CDR3 loop is CASSFWSAPGKGTQYF. CDR3 nucleotides: TGTGCCAGCAGCTTTTGGAGTGCCCCAGGAAAAGGGACCCAGTACTTC.

Ten or more counts support this clonotype. V is TRBV12-3 or TRBV12-4 and J is TRBJ1-1; TRBD1 might be the D (5 bases). The CDR3 has 13 amino acids. The V and J ends lost 6 bases and 1 base respectively, with 9 bases between them. The CDR3 DNA reads as TGTGCCAGCAGGCGACAGAGGAACACTGAAGCTTTCTTT. The encoded protein is CASRRQRNTEAFF.

This clonotype was found many times. The DNA of the CDR3 is TGTGCCAGCAGCCATAGGGGGCTAGCGGGAGAAAATGAGCAGTTCTTC. Translated, it gives CASSHRGLAGENEQFF. V and J are TRBV14 and TRBJ2-1; the match to TRBD2 covers 10 bases. CDR3 size: 16 residues. Germline loops: CDR1 SGHDN, CDR2 FVKESK. V was clipped by 3 bases and J by 7 bases; unmatched bases: 9.

This clonotype showed up many times. The CDR3 spells CASSLFSGSHYGYTF. CDR3 nucleotide sequence: TGTGCCAGCAGTTTATTCAGTGGGTCCCACTATGGCTACACCTTC. The V call is TRBV27, the J call TRBJ1-2; D unresolved. V dropped 1 base and J dropped 3 bases, with 12 bases sitting between them. CDR3 length: 15 residues. Germline V gives CDR1 MNHEY, CDR2 SMNVEV (reference sequence).

This clonotype was counted many times. The chain uses TRBV27 and TRBJ2-3; D is ambiguous. Trimming removed 4 bases at V and 2 bases at J, with 7 bases between. Germline V gene data show CDR1 as MNHEY and CDR2 as SMNVEV (reference sequence). This CDR3 contains 13 residues. CDR3 protein: CASSSSFTDTQYF. In DNA, the CDR3 is TGTGCCAGCAGTTCCAGCTTCACAGATACGCAGTATTTT.

This clonotype was counted at least ten times. The rearrangement joins TRBV27 to TRBJ2-1; tentative D call: TRBD1 (6 bases). Trimming took 3 bases from V and 7 from J, leaving 16 bases between them. CDR1 and CDR2 from the germline V gene are MNHEY and SMNVEV (reference sequence). The CDR3 runs 15 residues. CDR3 in DNA: TGTGCCAGCAGTTTCGTCCTAGGGGGATCAAATGAGCAGTTCTTC. It is translated as CASSFVLGGSNEQFF.

This clonotype was counted many times. V is TRBV11-2 and J is TRBJ2-7, with 8 positions matching TRBD2. This CDR3 spans 15 amino acids. J gave up 3 bases and V 5 bases, and 9 bases lay outside the gene matches. CDR1 SGHAT and CDR2 FQNNGV come from the germline V gene. The CDR3 spells CASSPNPGTSYEQYF. CDR3 nucleotides: TGTGCCAGCAGCCCTAACCCTGGGACTAGCTACGAGCAGTACTTC.

This clonotype was counted at least ten times. CDR3 nucleotide sequence: TGTGCCAGCAGCAAGACTAGCGGAAACCCCTCCAATGAGCAGTTCTTC. Amino acids: CASSKTSGNPSNEQFF. The chain combines TRBV7-2 with TRBJ2-1; TRBD2 matches at 9 bases. This CDR3 comprises 16 residues. The V segment lost 5 bases and the J segment 6 bases; nucleotides outside the gene matches: 11. The V gene's germline CDR1 is SGHTA and CDR2 FQGNSA.

About this clonotype itself: A much larger clone differs from this one at a single base, so this may be a read error. The chain links TRBV20-1 to TRBJ2-7; D possibly corresponds to TRBD2 (6 bases). CDR3 size: 14 residues. Germline V gene sequence: CDR1 DFQATT, CDR2 SNEGSKA (reference sequence). The CDR3 region is CSARPLAFSYDQYF. DNA for the CDR3: TGCAGTGCCAGGCCCCTAGCGTTCTCCTACGACCAGTACTTC.

This clonotype appeared many times. The rearrangement links TRBV7-9 to TRBJ2-1, with a tentative D call TRBD2 (5 bases). Germline V gene data show CDR1 as SEHNR and CDR2 as FQNEAQ (reference sequence). This CDR3 contains 15 residues. V was pared by 2 bases and J by 2 bases, with 10 bases between. CDR3 region: CASSLLGVAYNEQFF. In DNA form, the CDR3 reads TGTGCCAGCAGCTTACTGGGAGTAGCCTACAATGAGCAGTTCTTC.

The chain is built from TRBV20-1 and TRBJ2-1, with 10 bases aligning to TRBD2. Germline lookup yields CDR1 DFQATT and CDR2 SNEGSKA (reference sequence). The CDR3 covers 17 residues. The V gene end was trimmed by 0 bases and the J gene end by 4 bases; junction bases not matched to a gene: 9. Here the CDR3 reads CSARDLETSGFYNEQFF. In nucleotides, the CDR3 is TGCAGTGCTAGAGATCTCGAGACTAGCGGGTTTTACAATGAGCAGTTCTTC.